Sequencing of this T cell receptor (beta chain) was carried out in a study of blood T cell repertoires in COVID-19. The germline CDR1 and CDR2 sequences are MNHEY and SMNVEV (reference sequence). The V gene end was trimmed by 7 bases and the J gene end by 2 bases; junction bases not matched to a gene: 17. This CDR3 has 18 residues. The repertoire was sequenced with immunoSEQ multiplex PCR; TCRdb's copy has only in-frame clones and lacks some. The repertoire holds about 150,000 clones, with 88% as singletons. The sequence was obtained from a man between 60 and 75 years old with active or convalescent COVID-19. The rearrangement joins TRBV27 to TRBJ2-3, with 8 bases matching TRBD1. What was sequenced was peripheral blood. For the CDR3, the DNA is TGTGCCAGCACCCTCCGCGCCCGGCAGGGGGCGGCCACAGATACGCAGTATTTT. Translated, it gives CASTLRARQGAATDTQYF.